The entry below describes one T cell receptor beta chain. The entry originates in a study of blood T cell repertoires in COVID-19. The CDR3 is 11 residues long. With 3 bases removed from V and 7 bases from J, the gap between germline ends came to 6 bases. Germline V gene sequence: CDR1 LNHDA, CDR2 SQIVND (reference sequence). In the original workflow: For nucleated cells, counts were estimated from reference gene primer amplification. The table came from immunoSEQ multiplex PCR; TCRdb's copy has only in-frame clones and leaves some out. V and J calls and clone size are copied from that table; D and trimming were computed from the DNA. This table has some 290,000 clones, around 81% appearing once.

Material for sequencing was peripheral blood. The receptor was derived from an older woman with active or convalescent COVID-19. The rearrangement uses TRBV19 and TRBJ1-1; D gene uncertain. Written as DNA, the CDR3 is TGTGCCAGTAGTATTCCAGGTGAAGCTTTCTTT. Protein product: CASSIPGEAFF.